This T cell receptor beta chain was sequenced in a study of early T cells in non-severe SARS-CoV-2 infection. In the study overall: Sequencing was performed on bulk RNA from unsorted whole blood, leaving chains unpaired. Study-wide results and caveats: Matching results from VDJdb favored anti-spike CD8 responses, leaving private and CD4 specificities undetected.

This CDR3 has 11 residues. The V gene's germline CDR1 is SEHNR and CDR2 FQNEAQ (reference sequence). Between the trimmed V and J ends, which lost 4 bases and 9 bases, there was a span of 7 bases. This clonotype was detected many times. What it recognizes is unknown. Each single cDNA molecule received a unique molecular identifier. Via MiXCR, TCRdb re-called the 5' RACE reads, giving one row per CDR3 protein. The sample has 35,000 to 45,000 distinct CDR3 sequences; about 5.6% are singletons. The chain combines TRBV7-9 with TRBJ1-5; D is unclear. The sample was whole blood. The clonotype originates from an adult who was a healthcare worker with PCR-confirmed SARS-CoV-2 infection or an uninfected control (not recorded which). The CDR3 sequence is CASSSSGPQHF. CDR3 sequence (DNA): TGTGCCAGCAGCTCCTCAGGGCCCCAGCATTTT. The full variable domain, completed using reference TRBV7-9 and TRBJ1-5, is DTGVSQNPRHKITKRGQNVTFRCDPISEHNRLYWYRQTLGQGPEFLTYFQNEAQLEKSRLLSDRFSAERPKGSFSTLEIQRTEQGDSAMYLCASSSSGPQHFGDGTRLSIL.